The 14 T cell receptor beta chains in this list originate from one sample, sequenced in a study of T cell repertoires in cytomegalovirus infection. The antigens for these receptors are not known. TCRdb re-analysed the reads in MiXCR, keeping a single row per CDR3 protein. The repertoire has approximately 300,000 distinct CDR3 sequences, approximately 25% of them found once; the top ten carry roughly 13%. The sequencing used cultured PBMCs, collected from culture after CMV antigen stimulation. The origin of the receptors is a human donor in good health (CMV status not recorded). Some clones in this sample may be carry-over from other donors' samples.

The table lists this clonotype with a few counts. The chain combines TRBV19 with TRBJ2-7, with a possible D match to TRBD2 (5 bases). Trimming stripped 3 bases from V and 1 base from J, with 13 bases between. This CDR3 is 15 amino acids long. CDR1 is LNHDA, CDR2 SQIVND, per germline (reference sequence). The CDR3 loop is CASSIVAQPSYEQYF. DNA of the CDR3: TGTGCCAGTAGTATTGTAGCGCAACCTTCCTACGAGCAGTACTTC.

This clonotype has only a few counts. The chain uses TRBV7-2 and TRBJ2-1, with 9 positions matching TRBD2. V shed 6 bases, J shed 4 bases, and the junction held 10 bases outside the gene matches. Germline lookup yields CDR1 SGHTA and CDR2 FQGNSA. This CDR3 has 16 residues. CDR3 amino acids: CASSQTGTSLYNEQFF. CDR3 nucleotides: TGTGCCAGCAGTCAAACCGGGACTAGCCTATACAATGAGCAGTTCTTC. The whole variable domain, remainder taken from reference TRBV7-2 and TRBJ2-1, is GAGVSQSPSNKVTEKGKDVELRCDPISGHTALYWYRQSLGQGLEFLIYFQGNSAPDKSGLPSDRFSAERTGGSVSTLTIQRTQQEDSAVYLCASSQTGTSLYNEQFFGPGTRLTVL.

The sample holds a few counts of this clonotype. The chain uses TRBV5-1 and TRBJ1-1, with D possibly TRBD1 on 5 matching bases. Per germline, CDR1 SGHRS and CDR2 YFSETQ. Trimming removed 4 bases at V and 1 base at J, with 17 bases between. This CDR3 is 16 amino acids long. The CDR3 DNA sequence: TGCGCCAGCAGCCTTATCGGGGGGAAAGCGAACACTGAAGCTTTCTTT. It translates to CASSLIGGKANTEAFF.

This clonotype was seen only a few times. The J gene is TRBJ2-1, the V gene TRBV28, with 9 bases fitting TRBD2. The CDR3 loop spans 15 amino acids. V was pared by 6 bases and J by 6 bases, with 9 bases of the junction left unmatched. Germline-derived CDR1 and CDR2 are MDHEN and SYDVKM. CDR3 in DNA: TGTGCCAGCAGGGATTCTATAGCGGGAGTCAATGAGCAGTTCTTC. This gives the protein CASRDSIAGVNEQFF.

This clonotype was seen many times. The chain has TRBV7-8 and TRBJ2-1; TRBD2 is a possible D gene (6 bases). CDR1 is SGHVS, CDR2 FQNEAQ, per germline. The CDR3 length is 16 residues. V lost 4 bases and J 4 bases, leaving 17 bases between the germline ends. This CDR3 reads CASSSFVGSPYNEQFF. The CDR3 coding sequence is TGTGCCAGCAGCTCCTTCGTCGGGAGCCCGTACAATGAGCAGTTCTTC.

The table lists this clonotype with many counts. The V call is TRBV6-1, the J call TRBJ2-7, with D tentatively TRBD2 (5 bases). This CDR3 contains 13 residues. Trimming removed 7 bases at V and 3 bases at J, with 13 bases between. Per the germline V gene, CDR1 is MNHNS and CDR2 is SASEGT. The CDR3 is CASTHSVGYEQYF. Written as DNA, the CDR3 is TGTGCCAGCACCCATAGCGTGGGCTACGAGCAGTACTTC.

The CDR3 nucleotides are TGCAGTGCTACCCCGCTAGCGGGAGTCTACAATGAGCAGTTCTTC. Translation: CSATPLAGVYNEQFF. This chain joins TRBV20-1 and TRBJ2-1; TRBD2 agrees at 10 bases. The CDR3 sequence is 15 residues long. J gave up 3 bases and V 4 bases, and 6 bases lay outside the gene matches. Germline V gives CDR1 DFQATT, CDR2 SNEGSKA (reference sequence).

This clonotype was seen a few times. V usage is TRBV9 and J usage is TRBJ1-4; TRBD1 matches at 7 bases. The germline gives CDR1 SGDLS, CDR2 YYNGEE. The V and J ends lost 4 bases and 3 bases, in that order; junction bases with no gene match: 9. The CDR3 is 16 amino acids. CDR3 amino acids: CASSILRGSSNEKLFF. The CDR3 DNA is TGTGCCAGCAGCATCCTCAGGGGGAGTTCTAATGAAAAACTGTTTTTT.

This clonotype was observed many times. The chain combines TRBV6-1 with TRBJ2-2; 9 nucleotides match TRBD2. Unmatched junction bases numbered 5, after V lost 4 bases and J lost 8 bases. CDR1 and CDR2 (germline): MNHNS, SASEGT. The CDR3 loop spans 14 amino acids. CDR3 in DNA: TGTGCCAGCAGTGGAGGTAGCGGGAGAGGGGAGCTGTTTTTT. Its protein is CASSGGSGRGELFF.

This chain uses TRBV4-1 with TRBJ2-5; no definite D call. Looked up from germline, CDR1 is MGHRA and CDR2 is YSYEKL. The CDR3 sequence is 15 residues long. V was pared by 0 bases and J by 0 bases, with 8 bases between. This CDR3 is CASSQEGGNQETQYF. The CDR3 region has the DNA TGCGCCAGCAGCCAAGAGGGTGGAAACCAAGAGACCCAGTACTTC.

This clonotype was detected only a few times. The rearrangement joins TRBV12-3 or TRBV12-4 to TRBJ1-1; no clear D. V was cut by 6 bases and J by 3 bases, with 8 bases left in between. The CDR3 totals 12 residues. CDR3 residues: CASSQVYTEAFF. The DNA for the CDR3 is TGTGCCAGCAGCCAAGTGTACACTGAAGCTTTCTTT.

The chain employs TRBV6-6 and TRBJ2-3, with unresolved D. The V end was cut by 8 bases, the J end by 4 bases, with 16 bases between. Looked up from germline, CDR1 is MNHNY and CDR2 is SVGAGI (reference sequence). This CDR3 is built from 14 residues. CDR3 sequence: CASGSRSVADTQYF. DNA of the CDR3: TGTGCCAGCGGTTCCAGGTCTGTGGCAGATACGCAGTATTTT.

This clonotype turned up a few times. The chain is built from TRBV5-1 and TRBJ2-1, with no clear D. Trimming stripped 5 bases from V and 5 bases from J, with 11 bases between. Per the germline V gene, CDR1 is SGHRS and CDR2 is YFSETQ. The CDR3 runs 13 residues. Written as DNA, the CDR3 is TGCGCCAGCAGACCTGACAACCACAATGAGCAGTTCTTC. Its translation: CASRPDNHNEQFF.

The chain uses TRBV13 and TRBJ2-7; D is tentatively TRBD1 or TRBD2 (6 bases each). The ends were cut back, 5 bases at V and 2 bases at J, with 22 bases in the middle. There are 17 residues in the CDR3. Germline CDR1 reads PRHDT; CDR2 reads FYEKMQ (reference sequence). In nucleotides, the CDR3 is TGTGCCAGCAGCGCACCCAGGACTGAGGGGGGAACCTACGAGCAGTACTTC. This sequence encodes CASSAPRTEGGTYEQYF. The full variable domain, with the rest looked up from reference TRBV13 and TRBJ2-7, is AAGVIQSPRHLIKEKRETATLKCYPIPRHDTVYWYQQGPGQDPQFLISFYEKMQSDKGSIPDRFSAQQFSDYHSELNMSSLELGDSALYFCASSAPRTEGGTYEQYFGPGTRLTVT.